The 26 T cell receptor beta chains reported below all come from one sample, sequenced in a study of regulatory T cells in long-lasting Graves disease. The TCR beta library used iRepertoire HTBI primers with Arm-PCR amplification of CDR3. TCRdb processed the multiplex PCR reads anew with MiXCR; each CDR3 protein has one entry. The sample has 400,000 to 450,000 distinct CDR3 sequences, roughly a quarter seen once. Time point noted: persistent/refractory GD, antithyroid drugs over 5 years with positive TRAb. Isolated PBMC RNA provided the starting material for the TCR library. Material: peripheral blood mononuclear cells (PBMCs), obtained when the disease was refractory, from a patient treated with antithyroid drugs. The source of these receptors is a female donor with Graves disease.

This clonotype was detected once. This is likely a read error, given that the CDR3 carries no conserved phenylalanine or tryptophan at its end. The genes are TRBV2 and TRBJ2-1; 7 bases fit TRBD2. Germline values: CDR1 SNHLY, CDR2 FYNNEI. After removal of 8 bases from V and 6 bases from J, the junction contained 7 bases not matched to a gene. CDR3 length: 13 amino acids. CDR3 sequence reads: CASESSGSNEQFL. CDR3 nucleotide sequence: TGTGCCAGCGAGTCTAGCGGAAGCAATGAGCAGTTCCTC.

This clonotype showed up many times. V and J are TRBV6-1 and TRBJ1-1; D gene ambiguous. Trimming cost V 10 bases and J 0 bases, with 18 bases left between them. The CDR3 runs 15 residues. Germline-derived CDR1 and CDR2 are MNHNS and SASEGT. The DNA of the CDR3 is TGTGCCACTAAGATGAACTGGGTATTGAACACTGAAGCTTTCTTT. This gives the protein CATKMNWVLNTEAFF.

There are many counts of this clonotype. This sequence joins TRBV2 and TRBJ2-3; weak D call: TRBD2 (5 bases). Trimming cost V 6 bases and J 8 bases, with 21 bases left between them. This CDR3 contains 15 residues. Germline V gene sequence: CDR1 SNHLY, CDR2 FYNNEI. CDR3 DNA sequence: TGTGCCAGCAGCCCCTGGGGTCCGGCTCGGGGTACGCAGTATTTT. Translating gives CASSPWGPARGTQYF.

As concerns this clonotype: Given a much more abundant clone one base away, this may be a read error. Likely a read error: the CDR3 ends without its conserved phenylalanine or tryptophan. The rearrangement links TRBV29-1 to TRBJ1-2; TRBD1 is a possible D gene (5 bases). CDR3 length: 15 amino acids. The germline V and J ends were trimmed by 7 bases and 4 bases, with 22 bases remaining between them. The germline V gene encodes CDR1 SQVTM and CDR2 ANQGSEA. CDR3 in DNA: TGCAGCGCCGAAGGTTCGGTGGAGGGACTCTATGGCTACACCCTC. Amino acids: CSAEGSVEGLYGYTL.

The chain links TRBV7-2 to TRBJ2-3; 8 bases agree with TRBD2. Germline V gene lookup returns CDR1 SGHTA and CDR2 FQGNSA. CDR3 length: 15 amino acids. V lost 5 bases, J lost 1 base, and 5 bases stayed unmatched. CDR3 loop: CASSPVGRGTDTQYF. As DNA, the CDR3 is TGTGCCAGCAGCCCCGTCGGGAGGGGCACAGATACGCAGTATTTT.

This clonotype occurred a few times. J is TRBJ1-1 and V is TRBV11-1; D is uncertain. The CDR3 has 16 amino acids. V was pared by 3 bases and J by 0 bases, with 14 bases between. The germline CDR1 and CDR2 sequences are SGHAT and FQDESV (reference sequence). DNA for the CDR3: TGTGCCAGCAGCTTTCCGGGTATCGTTATGAACACTGAAGCTTTCTTT. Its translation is CASSFPGIVMNTEAFF.

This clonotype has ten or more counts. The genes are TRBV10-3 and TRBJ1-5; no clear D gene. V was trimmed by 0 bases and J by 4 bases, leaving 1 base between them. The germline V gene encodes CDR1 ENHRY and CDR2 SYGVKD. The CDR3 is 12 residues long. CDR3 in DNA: TGTGCCATCAGTGAGTCAAATCAGCCCCAGCATTTT. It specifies CAISESNQPQHF.

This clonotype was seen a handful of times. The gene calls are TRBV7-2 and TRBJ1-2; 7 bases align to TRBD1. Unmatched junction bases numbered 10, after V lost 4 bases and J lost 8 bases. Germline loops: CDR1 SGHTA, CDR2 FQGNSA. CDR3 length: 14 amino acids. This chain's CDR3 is CASSSQGGLGGYTF. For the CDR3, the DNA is TGTGCCAGCAGCTCCCAGGGGGGGCTCGGGGGCTACACCTTC.

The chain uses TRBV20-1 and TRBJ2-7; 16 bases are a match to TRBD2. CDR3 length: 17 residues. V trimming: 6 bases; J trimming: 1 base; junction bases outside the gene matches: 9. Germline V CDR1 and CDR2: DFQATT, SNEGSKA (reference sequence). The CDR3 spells CSATGTSGRARSYEQYF. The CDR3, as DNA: TGCAGTGCAACCGGGACTAGCGGGAGGGCCCGGTCCTACGAGCAGTACTTC.

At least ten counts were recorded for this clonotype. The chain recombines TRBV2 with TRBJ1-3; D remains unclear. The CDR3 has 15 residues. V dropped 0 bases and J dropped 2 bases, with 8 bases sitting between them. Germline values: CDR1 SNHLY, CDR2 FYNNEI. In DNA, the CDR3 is TGTGCCAGCAGTGAAGCGGGCGCACCTGGAAACACCATATATTTT. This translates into CASSEAGAPGNTIYF.

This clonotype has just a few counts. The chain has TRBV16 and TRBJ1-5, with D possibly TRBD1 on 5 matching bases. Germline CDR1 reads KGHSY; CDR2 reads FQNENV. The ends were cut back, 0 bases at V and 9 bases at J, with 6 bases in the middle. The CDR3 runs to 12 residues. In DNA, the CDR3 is TGTGCCAGCAGCCAATCGGGACGGCCCCAGCATTTT. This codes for CASSQSGRPQHF.

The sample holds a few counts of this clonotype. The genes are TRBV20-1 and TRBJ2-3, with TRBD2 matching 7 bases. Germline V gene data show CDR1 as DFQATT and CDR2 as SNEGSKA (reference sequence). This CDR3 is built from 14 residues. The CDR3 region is CSGLRAGAEDTQYF. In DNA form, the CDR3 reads TGCAGCGGACTGAGGGCGGGAGCTGAAGATACGCAGTATTTT.

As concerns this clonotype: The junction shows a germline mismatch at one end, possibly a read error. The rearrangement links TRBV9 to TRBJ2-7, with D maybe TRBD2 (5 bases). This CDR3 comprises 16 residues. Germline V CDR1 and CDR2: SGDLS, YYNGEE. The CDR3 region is CAGSVGAGITPYEQYF. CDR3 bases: TGTGCCGGCAGCGTAGGTGCGGGCATCACCCCCTACGAGCAGTACTTC.

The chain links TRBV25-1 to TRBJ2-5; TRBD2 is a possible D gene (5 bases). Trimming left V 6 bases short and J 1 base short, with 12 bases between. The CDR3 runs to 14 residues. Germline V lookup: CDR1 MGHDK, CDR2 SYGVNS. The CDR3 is CASRLSGTQETQYF. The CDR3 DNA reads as TGTGCCAGCAGGTTATCGGGAACCCAAGAGACCCAGTACTTC.

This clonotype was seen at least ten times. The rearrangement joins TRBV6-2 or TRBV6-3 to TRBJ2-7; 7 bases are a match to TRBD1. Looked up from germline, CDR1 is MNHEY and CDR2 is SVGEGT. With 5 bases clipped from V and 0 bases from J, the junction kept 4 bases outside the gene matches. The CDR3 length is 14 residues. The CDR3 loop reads CASSQGQSSYEQYF. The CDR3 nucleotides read TGTGCCAGCAGTCAGGGACAGAGCTCCTACGAGCAGTACTTC.

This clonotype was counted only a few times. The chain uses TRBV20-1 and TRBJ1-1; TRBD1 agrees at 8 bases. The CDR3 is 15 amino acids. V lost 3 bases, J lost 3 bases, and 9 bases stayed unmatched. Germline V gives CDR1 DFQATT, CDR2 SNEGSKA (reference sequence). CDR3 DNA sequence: TGCAGTGCTAGTCCATCCGGGACAGGAGACACTGAAGCTTTCTTT. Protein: CSASPSGTGDTEAFF.

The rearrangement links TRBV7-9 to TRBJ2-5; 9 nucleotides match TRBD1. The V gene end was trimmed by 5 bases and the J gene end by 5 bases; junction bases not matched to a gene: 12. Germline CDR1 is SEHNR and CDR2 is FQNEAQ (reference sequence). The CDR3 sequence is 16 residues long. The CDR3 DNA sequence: TGTGCCAGCAGCCTCCGACAGGGGGAGCGCGGGGAGACCCAGTACTTC. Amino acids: CASSLRQGERGETQYF.

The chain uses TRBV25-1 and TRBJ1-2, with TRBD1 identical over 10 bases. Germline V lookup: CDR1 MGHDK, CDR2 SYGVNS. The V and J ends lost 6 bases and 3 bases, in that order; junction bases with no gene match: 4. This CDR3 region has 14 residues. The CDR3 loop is CASRETGGDYGYTF. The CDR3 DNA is TGTGCCAGCAGAGAGACAGGGGGCGACTATGGCTACACCTTC.

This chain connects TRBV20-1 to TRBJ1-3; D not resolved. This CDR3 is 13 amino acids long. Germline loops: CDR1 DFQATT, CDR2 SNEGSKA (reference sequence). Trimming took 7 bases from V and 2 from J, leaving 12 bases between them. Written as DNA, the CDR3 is TGCAGTGTTACGGAAGAGCCTGGAAACACCATATATTTT. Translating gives CSVTEEPGNTIYF.

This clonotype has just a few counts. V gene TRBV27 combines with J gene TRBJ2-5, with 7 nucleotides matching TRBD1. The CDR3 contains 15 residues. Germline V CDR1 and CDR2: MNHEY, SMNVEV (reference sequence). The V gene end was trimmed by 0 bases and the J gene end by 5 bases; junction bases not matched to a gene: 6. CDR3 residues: CASSLSSGGGETQYF. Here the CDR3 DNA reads TGTGCCAGCAGTTTATCGTCAGGGGGTGGGGAGACCCAGTACTTC.

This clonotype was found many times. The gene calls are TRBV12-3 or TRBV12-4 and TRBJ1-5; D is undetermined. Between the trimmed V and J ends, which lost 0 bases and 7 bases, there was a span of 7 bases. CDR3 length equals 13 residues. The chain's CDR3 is CASSLALRQPQHF. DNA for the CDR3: TGTGCCAGCAGTTTAGCGCTCCGACAGCCCCAGCATTTT.

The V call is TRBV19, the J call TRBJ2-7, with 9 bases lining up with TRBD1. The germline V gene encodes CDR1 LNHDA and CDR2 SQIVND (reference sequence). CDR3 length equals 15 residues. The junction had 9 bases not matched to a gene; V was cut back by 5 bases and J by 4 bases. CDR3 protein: CASSYRGLSLYEQYF. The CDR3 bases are TGTGCCAGTAGTTACAGGGGGCTCAGCCTTTACGAGCAGTACTTC.

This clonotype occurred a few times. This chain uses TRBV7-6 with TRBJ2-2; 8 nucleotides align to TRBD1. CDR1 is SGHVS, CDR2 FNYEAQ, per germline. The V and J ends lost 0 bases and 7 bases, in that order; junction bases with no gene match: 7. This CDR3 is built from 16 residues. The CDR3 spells CASSLASQGAFGELFF. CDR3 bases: TGTGCCAGCAGCTTAGCCTCCCAGGGGGCATTCGGGGAGCTGTTTTTT.

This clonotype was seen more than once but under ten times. The CDR3 DNA follows: TGTGCCAGTAGTATAGAAGGACAGACCTATGCGACGGATTCACCCCTCCACTTT. Its protein is CASSIEGQTYATDSPLHF. The chain is built from TRBV19 and TRBJ1-6, with a tentative D call TRBD1 (6 bases). The CDR3 has 18 amino acids. Trimming pared 0 bases from V and 8 bases from J, leaving 20 bases between. Germline-derived CDR1 and CDR2 are LNHDA and SQIVND (reference sequence). The variable domain in full, with the rest retrieved from reference TRBV19 and TRBJ1-6, is DGGITQSPKYLFRKEGQNVTLSCEQNLNHDAMYWYRQDPGQGLRLIYYSQIVNDFQKGDIAEGYSVSREKKESFPLTVTSAQKNPTAFYLCASSIEGQTYATDSPLHFGNGTRLTVT.

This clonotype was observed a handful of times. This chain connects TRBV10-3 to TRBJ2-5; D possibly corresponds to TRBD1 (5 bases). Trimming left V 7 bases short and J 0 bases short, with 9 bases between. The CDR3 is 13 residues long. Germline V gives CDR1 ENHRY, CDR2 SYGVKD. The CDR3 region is CAIKDSYQETQYF. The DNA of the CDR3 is TGTGCCATCAAAGACAGTTACCAAGAGACCCAGTACTTC.

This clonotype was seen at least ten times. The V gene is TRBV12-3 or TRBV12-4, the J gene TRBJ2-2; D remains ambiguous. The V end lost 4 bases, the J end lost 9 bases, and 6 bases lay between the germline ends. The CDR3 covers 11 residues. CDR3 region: CASSSGWELFF. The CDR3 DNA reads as TGTGCCAGCAGTTCAGGATGGGAGCTGTTTTTT.